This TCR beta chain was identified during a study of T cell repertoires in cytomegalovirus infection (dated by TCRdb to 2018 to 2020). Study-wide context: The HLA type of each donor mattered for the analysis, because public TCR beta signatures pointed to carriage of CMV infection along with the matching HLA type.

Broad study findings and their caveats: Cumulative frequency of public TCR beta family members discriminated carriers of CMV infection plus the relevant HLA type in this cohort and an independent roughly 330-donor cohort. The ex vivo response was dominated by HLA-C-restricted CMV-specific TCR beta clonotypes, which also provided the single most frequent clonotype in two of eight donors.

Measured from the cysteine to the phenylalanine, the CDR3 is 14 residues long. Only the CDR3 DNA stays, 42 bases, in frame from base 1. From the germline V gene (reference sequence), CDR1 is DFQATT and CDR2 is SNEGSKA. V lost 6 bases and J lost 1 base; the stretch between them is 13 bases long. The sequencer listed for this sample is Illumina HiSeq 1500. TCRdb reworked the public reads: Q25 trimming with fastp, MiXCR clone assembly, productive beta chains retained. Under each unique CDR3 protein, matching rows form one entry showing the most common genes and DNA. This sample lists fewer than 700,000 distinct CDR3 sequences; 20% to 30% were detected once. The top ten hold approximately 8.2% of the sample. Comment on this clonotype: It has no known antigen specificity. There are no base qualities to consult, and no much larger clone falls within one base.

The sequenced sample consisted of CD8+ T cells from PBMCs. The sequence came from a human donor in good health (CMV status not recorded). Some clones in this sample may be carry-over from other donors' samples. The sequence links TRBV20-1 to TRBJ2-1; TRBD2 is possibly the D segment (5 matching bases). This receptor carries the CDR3 CSARPRGSYNEQFF. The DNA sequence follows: TGCAGTGCCAGGCCCCGAGGGTCCTACAATGAGCAGTTCTTC.